This is a list of T cell receptor beta chains from one sample in a study of CD8 T cells in Susac syndrome. TCRdb processed the immunoSEQ multiplex PCR reads anew with MiXCR; each CDR3 protein has one entry. There are 150,000 to 200,000 distinct CDR3 sequences in the sample; 90% to 95% occur only once, and roughly 0.1% lies in the top ten. Sequencing was done on a sample of CD4+ T cells from PBMCs. The receptors shown here come from a human donor with multiple sclerosis. Each CDR3 is given with its conserved first and last residue. The D gene is left open where the match is weak. The size entry is marked missing in some rows and otherwise reads once, few, many or a size class.

>NA|NA|TRBJ1-2|TRBV5-6
TGTGCCAGCAGCTTGGCCGGGACAAATGGCTACACCTTC
CASSLAGTNGYTF
>NA|NA|TRBJ2-3|TRBV2
TGTGCCAGCAGCCCGGCTACGATGAGCACAGATACGCAGTATTTT
CASSPATMSTDTQYF
>NA|NA|TRBJ1-1|TRBV6-5
TGTGCCAGCAGCCTTCAACCAGCAATGAACACTGAAGCTTTCTTT
CASSLQPAMNTEAFF
>NA|NA|TRBJ2-2|TRBV19
TGTGCCAGTAGTATCCCCGCAGGGCCTGCGAGCACCGGGGAGCTGTTTTTT
CASSIPAGPASTGELFF
>TRBD2|NA|TRBJ2-1|TRBV12-3/TRBV12-4
TGTGCCAGCAGCGTTTGGACTAGCGGGAGCAATGAGCAGTTCTTC
CASSVWTSGSNEQFF
>TRBD1|NA|TRBJ1-2|TRBV28
TGTGCCACCCCTCTTGGACAGGGCAATTATGGCTACACCTTC
CATPLGQGNYGYTF
>NA|NA|TRBJ2-7|TRBV18
TGTGCCAGCTCACCAAGAGACCACGGCTACGAGCAGTACTTC
CASSPRDHGYEQYF
>TRBD2|NA|TRBJ2-5|TRBV5-1
TGCGCCAGCAGTTCTGGGAGGGGACAAGAGACCCAGTACTTC
CASSSGRGQETQYF
>TRBD1|NA|TRBJ2-5|TRBV11-2
TGTGCCAGCAGCGGAAGCACAGGGGGTTCGGAGACCCAGTACTTC
CASSGSTGGSETQYF
>TRBD2|once|TRBJ2-5|TRBV5-1
TGCGCCAGCAGCACGGGGAGCGGGGGAGGGGAGACCCAGTACTTC
CASSTGSGGGETQYF
>NA|NA|TRBJ1-1|TRBV5-4
TGTGCCAGCAGCTTGGGGTCGGGGGGGGCTGAAGCTTTCTTT
CASSLGSGGAEAFF
>NA|NA|TRBJ2-1|TRBV11-2
TGTGCCAGCAGCTTCGGGCCTATGGGGTCGTCCTACAATGAGCAGTTCTTC
CASSFGPMGSSYNEQFF
>TRBD1|NA|TRBJ1-2|TRBV28
TGTGCCAGCAGTTTACTGGGACAGGGGACAAACGGCTACACCTTC
CASSLLGQGTNGYTF
>NA|NA|TRBJ2-5|TRBV9
TGTGCCAGCAGCGGAGGTCCGTCTCGAGAGACCCAGTACTTC
CASSGGPSRETQYF